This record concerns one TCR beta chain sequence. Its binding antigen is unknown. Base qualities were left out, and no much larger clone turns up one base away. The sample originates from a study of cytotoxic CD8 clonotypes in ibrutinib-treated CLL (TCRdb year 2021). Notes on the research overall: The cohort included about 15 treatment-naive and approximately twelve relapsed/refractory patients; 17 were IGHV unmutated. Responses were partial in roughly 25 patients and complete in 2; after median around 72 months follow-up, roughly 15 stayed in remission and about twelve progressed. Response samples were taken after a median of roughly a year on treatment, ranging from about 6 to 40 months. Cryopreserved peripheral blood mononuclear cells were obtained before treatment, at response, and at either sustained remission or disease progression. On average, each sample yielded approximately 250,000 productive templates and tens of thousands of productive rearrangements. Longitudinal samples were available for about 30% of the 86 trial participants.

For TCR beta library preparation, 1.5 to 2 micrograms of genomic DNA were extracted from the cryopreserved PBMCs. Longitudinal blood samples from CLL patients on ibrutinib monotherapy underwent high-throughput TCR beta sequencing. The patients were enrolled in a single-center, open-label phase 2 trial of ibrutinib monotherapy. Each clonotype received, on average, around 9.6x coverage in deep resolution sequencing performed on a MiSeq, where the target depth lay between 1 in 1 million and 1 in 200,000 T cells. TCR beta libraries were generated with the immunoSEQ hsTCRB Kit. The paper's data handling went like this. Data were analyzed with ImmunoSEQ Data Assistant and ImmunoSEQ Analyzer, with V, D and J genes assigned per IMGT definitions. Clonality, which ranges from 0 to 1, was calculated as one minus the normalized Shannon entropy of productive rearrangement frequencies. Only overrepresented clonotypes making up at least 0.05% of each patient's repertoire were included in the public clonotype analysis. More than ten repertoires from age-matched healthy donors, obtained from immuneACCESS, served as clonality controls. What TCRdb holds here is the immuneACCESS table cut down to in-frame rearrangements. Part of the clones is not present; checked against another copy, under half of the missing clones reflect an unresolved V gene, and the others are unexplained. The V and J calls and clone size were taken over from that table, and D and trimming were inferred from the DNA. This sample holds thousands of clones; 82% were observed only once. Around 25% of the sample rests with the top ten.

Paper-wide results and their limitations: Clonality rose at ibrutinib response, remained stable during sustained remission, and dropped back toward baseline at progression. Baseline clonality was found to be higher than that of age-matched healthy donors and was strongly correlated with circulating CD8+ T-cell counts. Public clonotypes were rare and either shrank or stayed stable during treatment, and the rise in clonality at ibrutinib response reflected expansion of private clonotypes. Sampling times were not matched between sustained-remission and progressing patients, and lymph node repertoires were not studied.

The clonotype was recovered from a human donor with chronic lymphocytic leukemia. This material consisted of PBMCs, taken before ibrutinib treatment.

The sequenced DNA is TGTGCCAGCAGCTTAGTCCATCAAGAGACCCAGTACTTC. Translated, it gives CASSLVHQETQYF. The chain couples TRBV7-6 to TRBJ2-5, with the D gene too uncertain to name. The V end loses 1 base and the J end loses 2 bases, and a stretch of 5 bases separates them. Sequences SGHVS (CDR1) and FNYEAQ (CDR2) are obtained from the germline V gene. From the cysteine up to the phenylalanine, the CDR3 has a length of 13 residues. Solely the CDR3 DNA is kept, with 39 bases framed from the first base.